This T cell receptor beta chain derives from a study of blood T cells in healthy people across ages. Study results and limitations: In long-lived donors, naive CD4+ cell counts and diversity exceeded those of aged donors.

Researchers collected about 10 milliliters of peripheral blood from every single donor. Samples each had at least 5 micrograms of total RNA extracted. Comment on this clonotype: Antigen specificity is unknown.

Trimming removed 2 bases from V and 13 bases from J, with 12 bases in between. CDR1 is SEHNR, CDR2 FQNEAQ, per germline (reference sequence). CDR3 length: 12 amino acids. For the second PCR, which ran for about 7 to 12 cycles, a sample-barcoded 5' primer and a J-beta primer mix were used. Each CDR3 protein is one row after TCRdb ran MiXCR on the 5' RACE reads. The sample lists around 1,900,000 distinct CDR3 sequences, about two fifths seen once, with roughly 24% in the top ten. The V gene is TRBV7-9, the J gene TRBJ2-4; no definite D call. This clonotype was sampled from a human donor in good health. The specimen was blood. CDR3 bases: TGTGCCAGCAGCTTAATTGAGGACGTGCAGTACTTC. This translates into CASSLIEDVQYF.